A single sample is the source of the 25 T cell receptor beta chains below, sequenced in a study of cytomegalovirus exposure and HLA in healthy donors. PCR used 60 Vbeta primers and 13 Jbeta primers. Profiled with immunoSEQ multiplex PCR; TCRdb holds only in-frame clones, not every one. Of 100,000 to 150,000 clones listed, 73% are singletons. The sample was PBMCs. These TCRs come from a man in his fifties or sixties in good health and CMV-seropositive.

In DNA, the CDR3 is TGCGCCAGCAGCTTGGCGGGGACAGGGATGAACACTGAAGCTTTCTTT. Residues: CASSLAGTGMNTEAFF. J is TRBJ1-1 and V is TRBV5-1; TRBD1 matches 9 bases. The CDR3 spans 16 residues. J gave up 0 bases and V 0 bases, and 3 bases lay outside the gene matches. Germline V lookup: CDR1 SGHRS, CDR2 YFSETQ.

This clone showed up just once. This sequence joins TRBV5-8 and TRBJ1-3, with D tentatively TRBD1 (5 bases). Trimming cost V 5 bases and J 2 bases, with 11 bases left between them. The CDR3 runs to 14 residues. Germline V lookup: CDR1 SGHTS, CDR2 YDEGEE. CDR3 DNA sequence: TGTGCCAGCAGGCTGGGGGGTACTGGAAACACCATATATTTT. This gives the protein CASRLGGTGNTIYF.

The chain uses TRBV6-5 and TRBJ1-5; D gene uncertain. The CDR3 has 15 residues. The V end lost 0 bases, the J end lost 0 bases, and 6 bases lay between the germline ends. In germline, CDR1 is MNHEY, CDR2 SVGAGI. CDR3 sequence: CASSYSSYSNQPQHF. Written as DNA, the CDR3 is TGTGCCAGCAGTTACTCGTCTTATAGCAATCAGCCCCAGCATTTT.

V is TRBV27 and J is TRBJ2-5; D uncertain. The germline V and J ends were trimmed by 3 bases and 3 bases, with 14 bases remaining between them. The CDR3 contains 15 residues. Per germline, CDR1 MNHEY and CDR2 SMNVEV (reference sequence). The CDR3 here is CASSFWPYEEETQYF. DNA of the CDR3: TGTGCCAGCAGTTTTTGGCCCTATGAGGAAGAGACCCAGTACTTC.

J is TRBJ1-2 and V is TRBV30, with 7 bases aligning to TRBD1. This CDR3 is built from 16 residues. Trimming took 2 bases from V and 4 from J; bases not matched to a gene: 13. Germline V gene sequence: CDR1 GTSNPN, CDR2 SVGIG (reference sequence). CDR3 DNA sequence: TGTGCCTGGAGTTTCACCGGGACAGAGCCCTTCTATGGCTACACCTTC. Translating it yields CAWSFTGTEPFYGYTF.

CDR3 sequence: CASSLTGANSPLHF. CDR3 sequence (DNA): TGTGCCAGCAGTCTCACAGGGGCCAATTCACCCCTCCACTTT. The genes are TRBV13 and TRBJ1-6, with 7 bases lining up with TRBD1. The ends lost 6 bases at V and 7 bases at J; junction bases unmatched: 6. The CDR3 loop spans 14 amino acids. Germline V lookup: CDR1 PRHDT, CDR2 FYEKMQ (reference sequence).

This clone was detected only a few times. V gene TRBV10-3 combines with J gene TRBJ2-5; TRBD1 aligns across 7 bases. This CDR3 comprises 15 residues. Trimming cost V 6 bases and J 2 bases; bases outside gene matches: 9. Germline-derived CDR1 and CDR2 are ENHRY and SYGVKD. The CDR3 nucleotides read TGTGCCATCAGCCTAGGGACAGCCCTTCAAGAGACCCAGTACTTC. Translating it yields CAISLGTALQETQYF.

The CDR3 DNA reads TGTGCCAGCAGCCAAGTGAGGGGGCGGCAAGAGACCCAGTACTTC. Translating it yields CASSQVRGRQETQYF. V is TRBV7-2 and J is TRBJ2-5; 7 bases line up with TRBD1. Germline CDR1 SGHTA, CDR2 FQGNSA. With 5 bases clipped from V and 2 bases from J, the junction kept 8 bases outside the gene matches. There are 15 residues in the CDR3. The whole variable domain, filled in from reference TRBV7-2 and TRBJ2-5, reads GAGVSQSPSNKVTEKGKDVELRCDPISGHTALYWYRQSLGQGLEFLIYFQGNSAPDKSGLPSDRFSAERTGGSVSTLTIQRTQQEDSAVYLCASSQVRGRQETQYFGPGTRLLVL.

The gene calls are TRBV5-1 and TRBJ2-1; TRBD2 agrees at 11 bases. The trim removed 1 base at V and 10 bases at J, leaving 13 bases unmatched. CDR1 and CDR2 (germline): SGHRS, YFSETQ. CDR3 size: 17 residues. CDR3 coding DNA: TGCGCCAGCAGCTTGACTGTGACCGGACTAGCGGGTCTAGAGCAGTTCTTC. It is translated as CASSLTVTGLAGLEQFF. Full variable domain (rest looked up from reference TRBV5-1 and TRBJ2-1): KAGVTQTPRYLIKTRGQQVTLSCSPISGHRSVSWYQQTPGQGLQFLFEYFSETQRNKGNFPGRFSGRQFSNSRSEMNVSTLELGDSALYLCASSLTVTGLAGLEQFFGPGTRLTVL.

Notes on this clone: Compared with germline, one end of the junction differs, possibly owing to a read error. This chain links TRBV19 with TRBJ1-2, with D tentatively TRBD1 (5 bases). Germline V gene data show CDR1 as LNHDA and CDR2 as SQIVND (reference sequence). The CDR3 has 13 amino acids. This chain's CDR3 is CASSSSSLTEPRF. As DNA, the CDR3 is TGTGCCAGTAGTAGTAGCTCCTTGACAGAACCGCGCTTC.

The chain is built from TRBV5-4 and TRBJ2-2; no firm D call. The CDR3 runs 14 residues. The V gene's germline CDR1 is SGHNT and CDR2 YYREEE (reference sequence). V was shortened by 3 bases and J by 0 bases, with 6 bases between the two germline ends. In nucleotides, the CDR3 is TGTGCCAGCAGCTCGGGTCCGAACACCGGGGAGCTGTTTTTT. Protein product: CASSSGPNTGELFF.

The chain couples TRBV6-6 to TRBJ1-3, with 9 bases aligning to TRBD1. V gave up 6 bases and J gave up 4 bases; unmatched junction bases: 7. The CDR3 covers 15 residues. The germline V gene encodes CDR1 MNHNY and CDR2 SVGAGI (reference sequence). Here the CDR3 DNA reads TGTGCCAGCAGCCAATGGGACAGGGAGGGAAACACCATATATTTT. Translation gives CASSQWDREGNTIYF.

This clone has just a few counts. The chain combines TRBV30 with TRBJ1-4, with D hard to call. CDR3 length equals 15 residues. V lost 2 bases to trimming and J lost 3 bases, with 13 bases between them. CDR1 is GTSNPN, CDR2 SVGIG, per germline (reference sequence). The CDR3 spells CAWSIPGGSNEKLFF. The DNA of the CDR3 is TGTGCCTGGAGTATTCCGGGAGGGTCTAATGAAAAACTGTTTTTT.

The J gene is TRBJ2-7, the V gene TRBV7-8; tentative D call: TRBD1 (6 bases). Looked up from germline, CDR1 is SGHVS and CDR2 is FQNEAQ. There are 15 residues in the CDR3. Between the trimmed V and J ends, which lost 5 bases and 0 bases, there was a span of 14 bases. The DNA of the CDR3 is TGTGCCAGCAGCACCCGGACAGAAGCCTCCTACGAGCAGTACTTC. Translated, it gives CASSTRTEASYEQYF.

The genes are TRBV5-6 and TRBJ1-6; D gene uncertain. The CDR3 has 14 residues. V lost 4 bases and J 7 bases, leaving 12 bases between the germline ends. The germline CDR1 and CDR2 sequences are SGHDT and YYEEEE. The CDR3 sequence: CASSRRTVNSPLHF. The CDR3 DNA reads TGTGCCAGCAGCCGAAGAACAGTAAATTCACCCCTCCACTTT.

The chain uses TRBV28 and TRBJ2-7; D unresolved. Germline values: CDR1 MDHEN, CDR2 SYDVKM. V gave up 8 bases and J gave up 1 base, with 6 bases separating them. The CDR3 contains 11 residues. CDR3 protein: CASVESYEQYF. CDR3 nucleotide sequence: TGTGCCAGCGTCGAGTCCTACGAGCAGTACTTC.

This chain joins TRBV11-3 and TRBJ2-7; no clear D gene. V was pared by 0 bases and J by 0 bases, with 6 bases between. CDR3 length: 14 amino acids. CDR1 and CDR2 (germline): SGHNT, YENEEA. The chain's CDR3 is CASSLDPSSYEQYF. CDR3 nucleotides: TGTGCCAGCAGCTTAGACCCGAGCTCCTACGAGCAGTACTTC.

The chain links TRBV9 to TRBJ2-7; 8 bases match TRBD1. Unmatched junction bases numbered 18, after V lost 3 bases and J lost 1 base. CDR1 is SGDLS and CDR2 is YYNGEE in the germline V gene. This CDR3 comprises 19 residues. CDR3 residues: CASSDKLDRAPGDSYEQYF. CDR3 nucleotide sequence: TGTGCCAGCAGCGATAAATTGGACAGGGCTCCCGGCGATTCCTACGAGCAGTACTTC.

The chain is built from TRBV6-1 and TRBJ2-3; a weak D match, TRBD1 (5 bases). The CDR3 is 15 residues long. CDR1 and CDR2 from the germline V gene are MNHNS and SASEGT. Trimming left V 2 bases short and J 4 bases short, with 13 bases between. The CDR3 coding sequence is TGTGCCAGCAGTGAAAGCCAGGGTTGGGCAGATACGCAGTATTTT. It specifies CASSESQGWADTQYF.

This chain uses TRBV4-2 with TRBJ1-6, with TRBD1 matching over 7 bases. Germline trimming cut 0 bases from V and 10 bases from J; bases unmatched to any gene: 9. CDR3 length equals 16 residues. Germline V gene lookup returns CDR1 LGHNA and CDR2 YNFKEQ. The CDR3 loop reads CASSQDIDRVGSPLHF. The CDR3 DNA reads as TGTGCCAGCAGCCAAGATATAGACAGGGTGGGATCACCCCTCCACTTT.

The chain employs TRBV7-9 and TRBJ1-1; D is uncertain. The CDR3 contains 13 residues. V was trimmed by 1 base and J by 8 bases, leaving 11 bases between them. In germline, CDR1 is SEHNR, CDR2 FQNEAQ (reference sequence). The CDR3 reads CASSLDETLEAFF. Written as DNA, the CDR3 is TGTGCCAGCAGCTTAGATGAGACACTCGAAGCTTTCTTT.

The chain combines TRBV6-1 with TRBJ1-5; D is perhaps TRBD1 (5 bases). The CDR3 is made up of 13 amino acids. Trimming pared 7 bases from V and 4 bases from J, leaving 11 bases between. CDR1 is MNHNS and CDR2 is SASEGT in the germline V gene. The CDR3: CASILQGNQPQHF. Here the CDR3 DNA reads TGTGCCAGCATACTCCAGGGTAATCAGCCCCAGCATTTT.

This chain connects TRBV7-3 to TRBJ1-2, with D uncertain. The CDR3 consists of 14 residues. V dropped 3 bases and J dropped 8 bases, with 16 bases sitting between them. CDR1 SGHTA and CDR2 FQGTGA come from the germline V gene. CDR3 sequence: CASSLTGKSGGYTF. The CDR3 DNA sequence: TGTGCCAGCAGCTTGACCGGGAAATCGGGGGGCTACACCTTC.

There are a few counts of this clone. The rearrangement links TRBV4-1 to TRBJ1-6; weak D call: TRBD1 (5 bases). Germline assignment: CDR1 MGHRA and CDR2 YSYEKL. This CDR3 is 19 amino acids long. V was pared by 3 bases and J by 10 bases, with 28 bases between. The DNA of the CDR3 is TGCGCCAGCAGCCAGGCTCAGACAGACCAACGATTCCTATACTCACCCCTCCACTTT. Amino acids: CASSQAQTDQRFLYSPLHF.

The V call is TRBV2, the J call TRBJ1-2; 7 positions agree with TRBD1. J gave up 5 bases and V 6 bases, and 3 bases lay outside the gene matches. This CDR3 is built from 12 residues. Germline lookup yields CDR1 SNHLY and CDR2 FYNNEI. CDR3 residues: CASRPDRYGYTF. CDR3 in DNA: TGTGCCAGCAGGCCGGACAGGTATGGCTACACCTTC.